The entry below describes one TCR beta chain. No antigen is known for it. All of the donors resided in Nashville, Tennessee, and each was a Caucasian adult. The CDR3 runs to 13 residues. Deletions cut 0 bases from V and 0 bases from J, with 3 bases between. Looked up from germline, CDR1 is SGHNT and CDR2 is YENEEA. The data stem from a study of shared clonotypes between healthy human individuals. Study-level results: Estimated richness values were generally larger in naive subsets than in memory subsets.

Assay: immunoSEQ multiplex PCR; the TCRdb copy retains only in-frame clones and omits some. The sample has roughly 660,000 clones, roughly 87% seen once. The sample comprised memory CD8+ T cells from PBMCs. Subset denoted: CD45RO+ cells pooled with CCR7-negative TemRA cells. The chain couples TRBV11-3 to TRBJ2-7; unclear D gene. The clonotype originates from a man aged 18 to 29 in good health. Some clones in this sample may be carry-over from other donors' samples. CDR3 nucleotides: TGTGCCAGCAGCTTAGATCTCTCCTACGAGCAGTACTTC. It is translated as CASSLDLSYEQYF.